These T cell receptor beta chains were read from a single sample in a study of regulatory T cells in long-lasting Graves disease. TCRdb analysed the multiplex PCR reads with MiXCR anew, one entry per CDR3 protein. The sample consists of 400,000 or so distinct CDR3 sequences, 23% of them appearing once. The specimen comprised peripheral blood mononuclear cells (PBMCs), sampled when the disease was refractory, from a patient treated with antithyroid drugs. Source of these receptors: a female donor with Graves disease. CDR3s include the opening cysteine and the closing phenylalanine or tryptophan. Each record gives: CDR3 protein, V gene, clone size. Clone size, where shown, is once, few, many, or a class for clones that have expanded.

CASGTDGLNYGYTF TRBV11-2 many
CASSSSPRGTGELFF TRBV12-3/TRBV12-4 many
CSAPMGGVMNTEAFF TRBV20-1 few
CSAPLLGFYQPQHF TRBV20-1 .
CASSLSRTLTGELFF TRBV11-2 many
CASSQGQGNAGELFF TRBV6-1 many
CSARDPTGSYEQYF TRBV20-1 many
CAWSVGGPQGRNYF TRBV30 few
CASSQPRGHGWVTEAFF TRBV14 few
CASSYSGGLAGEWQETQYF TRBV6-2/TRBV6-3 many
CASSQGGRGQVETQYF TRBV3-1 many
CASSDILGDQPQHF TRBV6-1 many
CASSSPGVSSYEQYF TRBV7-2 many
CASSLTGYGGYTF TRBV12-3/TRBV12-4 many
CSARLGENSPLHF TRBV29-1 .
CASSPGQGNGANVLTF TRBV19 .
CASSLAAGTTGELFF TRBV5-1 .
CASSPLFRTEETQYF TRBV12-3/TRBV12-4 .
CASSSDNDTPNPVINEQFF TRBV28 few
CASRGNRQGSSYEQYF TRBV2 many
CASSQVGSHLSTYNEQFF TRBV3-1 few
CASSYRDLQPQHF TRBV6-5 many
CASSGITTNEKLFF TRBV5-5 .
CASKTGIYGYTF TRBV19 many
CASSEFPGQGYEQYF TRBV2 few
CASSLVVRAQETQYF TRBV7-2 many
CASSDAQYYGYTF TRBV2 many
CAVLSGGVEQYF TRBV10-3 .
CASTRSGSSNEQYF TRBV27 few
CASSLQQGANYGYTF TRBV5-4 .
CASSQTDTGELFF TRBV3-1 .
CSAGQFHGQYEQYF TRBV20-1 many
CASWDDSGNTIYF TRBV2 many
CAIKRDRDLNTEAFF TRBV10-3 few
CAISPSGRSYEQYF TRBV10-3 .
CSARPFAQGPYGYTF TRBV20-1 few
CASSLIQREQPQHF TRBV28 few
CASSEGQGARSGELFF TRBV2 .
CSAPRGVSYEQYF TRBV20-1 .
CASSTPRLMNTEALF TRBV27 .
CASIRSGRVEETQYF TRBV6-1 few
CASSKGTVSGNTIYF TRBV6-1 .